This TCR beta chain originates from a study of T cells in localized non-small cell lung cancer. About this clone: Its antigen is not identified.

V shed 5 bases and J 6 bases; nucleotides not matched to a gene: 7. The CDR3 covers 14 residues. Germline CDR1 reads MGHDK; CDR2 reads SYGVNS. Some clones are missing from TCRdb's copy, which holds only in-frame ones; the method was immunoSEQ multiplex PCR. The sample yields approximately 65,000 clones, 80% to 90% seen once. Study-wide results and limits: Elevated blood T cell density was associated with longer overall survival. Clonality peaked in uninvolved adjacent lung rather than tumor. Owing to sequencing of a solitary tumor region, heterogeneity cannot be discounted. Adjacent lung exhibited a median of about 50 among the 100 most abundant tumor clones.

This chain links TRBV25-1 with TRBJ2-5; 9 bases align to TRBD1. This clonotype was obtained from a man between 40 and 69 years old with stage II lung adenocarcinoma. The sequences come from PBMCs, collected before any cancer treatment. CDR3 nucleotide sequence: TGTGCCAGCAGTCAGGGACAGGGAACGAAGACCCAGTACTTC. It codes for CASSQGQGTKTQYF.